Sequencing of this T cell receptor beta chain was carried out in a study of shared clonotypes between healthy human individuals. Across the study: Aged 18 to 49, the donors were a couple of women and a few men.

Samples underwent the assay at deep level. Measured with immunoSEQ multiplex PCR; TCRdb has only the in-frame clones, and not every one. The top ten clones hold around 0.37% of a sample with fewer than 2.5 million clones, 80% to 95% of them seen once. This CDR3 is 15 amino acids long. Trimming stripped 8 bases from V and 5 bases from J, with 19 bases between. Germline CDR1 reads MNHNY; CDR2 reads SVGAGI (reference sequence). The rearrangement uses TRBV6-6 and TRBJ2-1; D is perhaps TRBD2 (8 bases). The sequenced sample was naive CD4+ T cells from PBMCs. Regarding subset: CD45RA+ positively selected. The origin of this receptor is a man aged 18 to 29 in good health. Some clones in this sample may be carry-over from other donors' samples. This CDR3 is CASGLGTAGDNEQFF. The CDR3 DNA follows: TGTGCCAGCGGCTTGGGGACAGCGGGAGACAATGAGCAGTTCTTC.